This record covers a single TCR beta chain. The table lists this clone with a few counts. Its antigen is still unknown. No much larger clone is present one base from it, and per-base qualities are unavailable. The data originate from a study of radiotherapy plus CTLA-4 blockade in lung cancer (dated by TCRdb to 2016 to 2019). Turning to the overall study: Objective responses were observed in 18% of enrolled patients, and disease control was achieved in roughly 30%. General study outcomes and caveats: After treatment with radiotherapy and ipilimumab, TCR clones that originated in tumors expanded in peripheral blood. The strongest predictors of response, as reported, were early dynamic changes in blood T cell clones along with a rise in serum interferon-beta after radiation.

Focal radiation therapy combined with CTLA-4 blockade (ipilimumab) was tested in patients with chemo-refractory metastatic non-small-cell lung cancer. The library was built by means of the immunoSEQ multiplex PCR assay. TCRdb's version of the immuneACCESS table is confined to in-frame rearrangements and falls short of the full clone set. An unresolved V gene accounts for under half of the shortfall where checked; the remainder is of unknown origin. This sample holds tens of thousands of clones; 72% were observed only once. The top ten clones comprise 11% to 15% of the sample. V is pared back by 5 bases and J by 0 bases, with 16 bases lying between the germline termini. The CDR3 has 16 amino acids, counting the end cysteine and phenylalanine. Kept here is only the CDR3 DNA, which spans 48 bases and is read in frame from base 1. Sequences MNHEY (CDR1) and SMNVEV (CDR2) are obtained from the germline V gene (reference sequence).

This sequence was found in a human donor with non-small cell lung cancer that progressed on radiotherapy plus ipilimumab. Specimen: peripheral blood, collected from a patient treated with radiotherapy plus ipilimumab. This chain is built from TRBV27 and TRBJ1-1; a confident D gene designation cannot be given. In nucleotides, the sequence is TGTGCCAGCAGTCTAAATGGACGGGTAATGAACACTGAAGCTTTCTTT. It encodes CASSLNGRVMNTEAFF.